This note documents a single T cell receptor (beta chain) sequence. This record belongs to a study of shared clonotypes between healthy human individuals. Sequencing used immunoSEQ multiplex PCR; TCRdb keeps in-frame clones, though not all of them. The sample has around 550,000 clones, approximately 96% seen once; the top ten hold over 0.1%. Terminally differentiated effector memory CD45RA+ cells were excluded by CCR7 positive selection of CD45RO-negative cells. V was pared by 4 bases and J by 4 bases, with 12 bases of the junction left unmatched. The CDR3 totals 17 residues. Germline CDR1 and CDR2: SGHDT and YYEEEE.

The sequencing sample was made of naive CD8+ T cells sorted from blood. The receptor was derived from a woman aged 25 to 45 in good health. The rearrangement joins TRBV5-6 to TRBJ1-3; 9 bases are a match to TRBD1. The CDR3 sequence is CASSPPSGTGRGNTIYF. CDR3 coding DNA: TGTGCCAGCAGCCCCCCTTCCGGGACAGGGAGAGGAAACACCATATATTTT.